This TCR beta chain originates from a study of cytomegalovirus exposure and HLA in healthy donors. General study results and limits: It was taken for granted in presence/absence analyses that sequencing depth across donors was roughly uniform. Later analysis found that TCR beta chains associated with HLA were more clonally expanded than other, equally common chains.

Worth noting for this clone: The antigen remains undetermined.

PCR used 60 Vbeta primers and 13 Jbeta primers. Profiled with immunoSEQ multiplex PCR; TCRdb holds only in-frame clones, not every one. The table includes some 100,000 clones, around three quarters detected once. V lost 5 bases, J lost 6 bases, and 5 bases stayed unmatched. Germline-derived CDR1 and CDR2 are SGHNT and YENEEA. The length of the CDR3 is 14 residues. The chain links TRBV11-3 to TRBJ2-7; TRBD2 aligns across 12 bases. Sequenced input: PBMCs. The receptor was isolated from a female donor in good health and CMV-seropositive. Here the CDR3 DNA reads TGTGCCAGCAGCCCTAGCGGGGGGGCCCGCGAGCAGTACTTC. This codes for CASSPSGGAREQYF.